This TCR beta chain appears in the sequencing data of a study of cytomegalovirus exposure and HLA in healthy donors. PCR used 60 Vbeta primers and 13 Jbeta primers. Repertoires were generated with immunoSEQ multiplex PCR, while TCRdb's copy carries only in-frame clones and drops some. The data show around 90,000 clones, 86% seen once. A word on this clone: Its antigen is unidentified.

There are 16 residues in the CDR3. Trimming left V 0 bases short and J 0 bases short, with 9 bases between. The V gene's germline CDR1 is SGHTA and CDR2 FQGNSA. Overall study findings and caveats: Sequencing depth across donors, presence/absence analyses assumed, was roughly uniform. Common viral pathogens seemed to be connected with several of the most significant clusters, according to a later analysis. Analysis performed later found more than 15,000 TCR beta sequences associated with HLA alleles at 0.05 false discovery rate. An ancestry cluster, one associated with Asian ancestry, reportedly showed fewer N-insertions than the approximately 670-donor mean in a later analysis.

This TCR came from a man aged 30-40 years in good health and CMV-seropositive. Sequencing input: PBMCs. The gene calls are TRBV7-2 and TRBJ1-3, with D uncertain. The CDR3 nucleotides are TGTGCCAGCAGCTTAGCGCCGGTGAGCTCTGGAAACACCATATATTTT. Translated, it gives CASSLAPVSSGNTIYF.